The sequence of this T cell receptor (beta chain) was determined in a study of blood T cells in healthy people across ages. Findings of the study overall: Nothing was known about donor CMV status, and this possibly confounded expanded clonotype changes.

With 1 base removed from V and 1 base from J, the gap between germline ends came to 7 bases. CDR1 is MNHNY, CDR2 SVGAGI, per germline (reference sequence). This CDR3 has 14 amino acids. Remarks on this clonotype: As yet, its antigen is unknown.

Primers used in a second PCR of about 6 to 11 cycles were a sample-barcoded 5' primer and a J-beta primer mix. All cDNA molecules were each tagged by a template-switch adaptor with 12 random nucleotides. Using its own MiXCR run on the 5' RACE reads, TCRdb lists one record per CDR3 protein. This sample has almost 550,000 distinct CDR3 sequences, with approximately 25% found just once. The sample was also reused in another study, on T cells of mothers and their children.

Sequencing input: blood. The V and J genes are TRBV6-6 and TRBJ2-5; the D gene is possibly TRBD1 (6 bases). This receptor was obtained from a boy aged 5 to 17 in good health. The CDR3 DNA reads TGTGCCAGCAGTTACTTGGACAGCCAAGAGACCCAGTACTTC. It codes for CASSYLDSQETQYF.